These 13 T cell receptor beta chains came from one sample sequenced in a study of shared clonotypes between healthy human individuals. Sequencing used immunoSEQ multiplex PCR; TCRdb keeps in-frame clones, though not all of them. The sample gives roughly 2.2 million clones, about nine tenths of which show up once; about 0.41% is in the top ten. Sequenced material: naive CD4+ T cells from PBMCs. Described subset: CD45RA+ positively selected. Receptors originate from a man younger than 30 in good health. Some clones in this sample may be carry-over from other donors' samples.

The chain has TRBV19 and TRBJ2-3; D is unclear. There are 12 residues in the CDR3. The ends were cut back, 5 bases at V and 5 bases at J, with 8 bases in the middle. Germline CDR1 is LNHDA and CDR2 is SQIVND (reference sequence). The CDR3 spells CASSLNQDTQYF. Here the CDR3 DNA reads TGTGCCAGTAGTTTAAATCAAGATACGCAGTATTTT.

The V and J genes are TRBV5-4 and TRBJ2-3; no reliable D call. V was clipped by 2 bases and J by 0 bases, with 4 bases between them. Germline CDR1 SGHNT, CDR2 YYREEE (reference sequence). This CDR3 is 13 amino acids long. CDR3 in amino acids: CASSFPSTDTQYF. The CDR3 DNA sequence: TGTGCCAGCAGCTTTCCCAGCACAGATACGCAGTATTTT.

This chain connects TRBV9 to TRBJ2-3, with D perhaps TRBD2 (5 bases). The CDR3 sequence is 17 residues long. The germline V gene encodes CDR1 SGDLS and CDR2 YYNGEE. Trimming cost V 3 bases and J 3 bases, with 20 bases left between them. CDR3 bases: TGTGCCAGCAGCGGGGTTAGTGGTGGAGGTGGAACAGATACGCAGTATTTT. It encodes CASSGVSGGGGTDTQYF.

J is TRBJ1-3 and V is TRBV4-3; D not certain. Trimming left V 1 base short and J 0 bases short, with 7 bases between. CDR1 is LGHNA, CDR2 YSLEER, per germline. The CDR3 has 15 residues. For the CDR3, the DNA is TGCGCCAGCAGCCAAGCCGCGGACTCTGGAAACACCATATATTTT. Residues: CASSQAADSGNTIYF.

This clone appeared a few times. The rearrangement uses TRBV27 and TRBJ2-2, with D unresolved. The V end was cut by 2 bases, the J end by 0 bases, with 1 base between. The CDR3 totals 13 residues. CDR1 is MNHEY, CDR2 SMNVEV, per germline (reference sequence). CDR3 in DNA: TGTGCCAGCAGTTTACCGAACACCGGGGAGCTGTTTTTT. Translation gives CASSLPNTGELFF.

The genes are TRBV5-5 and TRBJ2-5; D gene unclear. Germline-derived CDR1 and CDR2 are SGHKS and YYEKEE (reference sequence). This CDR3 region has 16 residues. V was trimmed by 0 bases and J by 2 bases, leaving 14 bases between them. The CDR3 sequence is CASSLVLVLRQETQYF. The DNA of the CDR3 is TGTGCCAGCAGCTTGGTTCTAGTGCTAAGACAAGAGACCCAGTACTTC.

The V call is TRBV5-5, the J call TRBJ2-2; a weak D match, TRBD2 (5 bases). V lost 2 bases and J lost 3, with 14 bases in between. The germline CDR1 and CDR2 sequences are SGHKS and YYEKEE (reference sequence). This CDR3 contains 16 residues. The CDR3 DNA reads TGTGCCAGCAGCTTTGGACCTTCGAGGGACACCGGGGAGCTGTTTTTT. It codes for CASSFGPSRDTGELFF.

This chain connects TRBV28 to TRBJ1-1; D is unclear. There are 12 residues in the CDR3. Trimming removed 7 bases at V and 11 bases at J, with 17 bases between. CDR1 and CDR2 from the germline V gene are MDHEN and SYDVKM. The CDR3 reads CASTPRPGGAFF. The CDR3 DNA sequence: TGTGCCAGCACCCCCCGGCCCGGAGGGGCTTTCTTT.

The rearrangement joins TRBV28 to TRBJ2-5; 16 bases match TRBD2. The germline V gene has CDR1 MDHEN and CDR2 SYDVKM. This CDR3 contains 19 residues. V trimming: 6 bases; J trimming: 7 bases; junction bases outside the gene matches: 17. CDR3 amino acids: CASSSFTPGTSGRGGTQYF. CDR3 bases: TGTGCCAGCAGCTCATTCACCCCCGGGACTAGCGGGAGGGGAGGGACCCAGTACTTC.

With regard to this clone: The identical CDR3 is also encoded by other nucleotide sequences in the sample. The chain is built from TRBV5-1 and TRBJ2-7; D remains ambiguous. The CDR3 has 13 residues. Germline CDR1 reads SGHRS; CDR2 reads YFSETQ. V shed 1 base and J shed 2 bases, with 7 bases lying between them. The CDR3 loop is CASSLTVPYEQYF. The CDR3 nucleotides are TGCGCCAGCAGCTTGACAGTACCCTACGAGCAGTACTTC.

The chain is built from TRBV2 and TRBJ2-3; D assignment may be TRBD1 or TRBD2 (5 bases each). CDR1 is SNHLY and CDR2 is FYNNEI in the germline V gene. The CDR3 length is 15 residues. Trimming shortened V by 10 bases and J by 0 bases, and 17 bases separated the two germline ends. CDR3 coding DNA: TGTGCCACCTCGACCGGGGCGGTGAGCACAGATACGCAGTATTTT. Its protein is CATSTGAVSTDTQYF.

The chain recombines TRBV2 with TRBJ2-2, with TRBD2 identical over 9 bases. This CDR3 spans 17 amino acids. Germline V gene sequence: CDR1 SNHLY, CDR2 FYNNEI. Trimming removed 0 bases from V and 6 bases from J; junction bases left unmatched: 8. The CDR3 nucleotides read TGTGCCAGCAGTGAAGCGCTCAAGCGGGAGGAAGCCGGGGAGCTGTTTTTT. Protein: CASSEALKREEAGELFF. Full variable domain (missing parts from reference TRBV2 and TRBJ2-2): EPEVTQTPSHQVTQMGQEVILRCVPISNHLYFYWYRQILGQKVEFLVSFYNNEISEKSEIFDDQFSVERPDGSNFTLKIRSTKLEDSAMYFCASSEALKREEAGELFFGEGSRLTVL.

Details on this clone: Other DNA variants within this sample encode the same CDR3. The chain employs TRBV5-1 and TRBJ1-3; perhaps TRBD1 as D (5 bases). This CDR3 contains 15 residues. Between the trimmed V and J ends, which lost 0 bases and 2 bases, there was a span of 9 bases. Germline CDR1 reads SGHRS; CDR2 reads YFSETQ. The CDR3 here is CASSLVAGPGNTIYF. CDR3 coding DNA: TGCGCCAGCAGCTTGGTAGCGGGGCCTGGAAACACCATATATTTT. Full variable domain (missing parts from reference TRBV5-1 and TRBJ1-3): KAGVTQTPRYLIKTRGQQVTLSCSPISGHRSVSWYQQTPGQGLQFLFEYFSETQRNKGNFPGRFSGRQFSNSRSEMNVSTLELGDSALYLCASSLVAGPGNTIYFGEGSWLTVV.